These T cell receptor beta chains were read from a single sample in a study of beta chain features in type 1 diabetes. The method was immunoSEQ multiplex PCR; TCRdb's version includes in-frame clones alone and lacks a portion of them. Here the sample spans 600,000 to 650,000 clones, 15% being singletons. The sequenced sample consisted of naive CD4+ T cells from blood. The receptors were gathered from a man aged 18 to 29 in good health. The CDR3 runs from the conserved cysteine through the conserved F or W. A D gene is named only where the DNA matches it firmly. Expanded clones get a size class; other rows say once, few or many, or leave the size out.

V	length	J	D	size	CDR3	DNA
TRBV5-1	15	TRBJ2-5	TRBD1	few	CASSVYRGPQETQYF	TGCGCCAGCAGCGTTTACAGGGGGCCACAAGAGACCCAGTACTTC
TRBV7-9	15	TRBJ1-2	NA	NA	CASSLLEAVSGGYTF	TGTGCCAGCAGCTTATTGGAGGCGGTCTCGGGGGGCTACACCTTC
TRBV5-1	12	TRBJ1-2	NA	few	CASSLGRYGYTF	TGCGCCAGCAGCTTGGGCAGATATGGCTACACCTTC
TRBV4-2	15	TRBJ2-7	TRBD2	few	CASSQETSGIYEQYF	TGTGCCAGCAGCCAAGAGACTAGCGGGATCTACGAGCAGTACTTC
TRBV4-1	15	TRBJ2-6	NA	NA	CASSSTLSGANVLTF	TGCGCCAGCAGCTCAACACTGTCTGGGGCCAACGTCCTGACTTTC
TRBV5-1	15	TRBJ1-1	NA	few	CASSGSGHPNTEAFF	TGCGCCAGCAGCGGATCGGGACACCCGAACACTGAAGCTTTCTTT
TRBV6-5	13	TRBJ1-4	TRBD1	NA	CAIATGNREKLFF	TGTGCCATCGCGACAGGGAACCGCGAAAAACTGTTTTTT
TRBV5-6	12	TRBJ2-3	NA	few	CASSLTTDTQYF	TGTGCCAGCAGCCTTACCACAGATACGCAGTATTTT
TRBV4-3	18	TRBJ2-1	TRBD2	many	CASSPLGGPGLAYNEQFF	TGCGCCAGCAGCCCCCTTGGGGGTCCGGGACTAGCTTACAATGAGCAGTTCTTC
TRBV18	16	TRBJ2-3	TRBD2	NA	CASSPPGLAGGDTQYF	TGTGCCAGCTCACCACCGGGACTAGCGGGGGGAGATACGCAGTATTTT
TRBV7-3	13	TRBJ2-3	TRBD2	few	CASSSAGTDTQYF	TGTGCCAGCAGCTCAGCGGGGACAGATACGCAGTATTTT
TRBV28	11	TRBJ1-2	NA	NA	CASNREYGYTF	TGTGCCAGCAATAGAGAGTATGGCTACACCTTC
TRBV6-5	11	TRBJ1-1	NA	few	CASSFKAEAFF	TGTGCCAGCAGTTTCAAGGCTGAAGCTTTCTTT
TRBV2	12	TRBJ2-7	NA	NA	CASTAGLYEQYF	TGTGCCAGCACCGCGGGTCTTTACGAGCAGTACTTC
TRBV9	15	TRBJ1-1	NA	NA	CASSVGSFPAAEAFF	TGTGCCAGCAGCGTAGGATCTTTCCCAGCCGCTGAAGCTTTCTTT
TRBV18	15	TRBJ2-7	NA	NA	CASSPGGRGWDEQYF	TGTGCCAGCTCTCCCGGGGGACGGGGATGGGACGAGCAGTACTTC
TRBV19	16	TRBJ2-7	TRBD1	few	CASSIGPGQAIYEQYF	TGTGCCAGTAGTATAGGGCCGGGACAGGCTATTTACGAGCAGTACTTC
TRBV28	15	TRBJ1-5	TRBD1	NA	CASRRPGQLNQPQHF	TGTGCCAGCAGAAGACCGGGACAGCTCAATCAGCCCCAGCATTTT
TRBV9	13	TRBJ1-5	NA	NA	CASSVASNQPQHF	TGTGCCAGCAGCGTAGCTAGCAATCAGCCCCAGCATTTT
TRBV7-8	16	TRBJ2-7	NA	NA	CASSLAAGLLSYEQYF	TGTGCCAGCAGCTTAGCAGCAGGGTTGCTTTCCTACGAGCAGTACTTC
TRBV6-5	15	TRBJ2-3	NA	few	CASSYRKGGTDTQYF	TGTGCCAGCAGTTACCGGAAGGGGGGCACAGATACGCAGTATTTT
TRBV4-1	17	TRBJ1-2	NA	few	CASSLVPLAEDLYGYTF	TGCGCCAGCAGCCTCGTCCCACTGGCGGAGGACCTCTATGGCTACACCTTC
TRBV9	16	TRBJ2-7	NA	few	CASSGGTRPHSYEQYF	TGTGCCAGCAGCGGGGGGACTCGACCCCACTCCTACGAGCAGTACTTC
TRBV7-2	11	TRBJ2-1	NA	few	CASSLGLGQFF	TGTGCCAGCAGCCTGGGTCTCGGCCAGTTCTTC
TRBV10-3	14	TRBJ2-7	TRBD1	few	CAISTGTGSYEQYF	TGTGCCATCAGTACCGGGACAGGGTCCTACGAGCAGTACTTC
TRBV7-9	13	TRBJ2-6	NA	NA	CASSQVWANVLTF	TGTGCCAGCAGCCAAGTCTGGGCCAACGTCCTGACTTTC
TRBV7-2	15	TRBJ1-5	TRBD1	NA	CASSYKTGDNQPQHF	TGTGCCAGCAGCTACAAAACAGGGGATAATCAGCCCCAGCATTTT
TRBV4-2	14	TRBJ2-7	NA	NA	CASSLGSGSYEQYF	TGTGCCAGCAGCCTAGGGAGTGGCTCCTACGAGCAGTACTTC